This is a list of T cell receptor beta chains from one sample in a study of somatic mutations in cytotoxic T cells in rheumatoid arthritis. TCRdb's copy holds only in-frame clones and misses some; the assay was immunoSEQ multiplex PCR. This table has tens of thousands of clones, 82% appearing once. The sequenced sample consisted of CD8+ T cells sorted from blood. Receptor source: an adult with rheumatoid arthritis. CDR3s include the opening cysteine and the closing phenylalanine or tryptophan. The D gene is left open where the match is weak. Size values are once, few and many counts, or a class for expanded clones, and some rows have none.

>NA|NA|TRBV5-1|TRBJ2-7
CASSLGWASSYEQYF
TGCGCCAGCAGCTTGGGGTGGGCTAGCTCCTACGAGCAGTACTTC
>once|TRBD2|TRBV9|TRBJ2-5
CASSALAGGYQETQYF
TGTGCCAGCAGCGCACTAGCGGGGGGGTACCAAGAGACCCAGTACTTC
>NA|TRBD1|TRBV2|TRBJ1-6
CATRLQGSYNSPLHF
TGTGCCACACGGTTACAGGGGTCCTATAATTCACCCCTCCACTTT
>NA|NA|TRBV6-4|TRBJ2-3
CASRPGGGEADTQYF
TGTGCCAGCAGGCCAGGTGGAGGGGAGGCAGATACGCAGTATTTT
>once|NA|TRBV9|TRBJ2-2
CASSPLVRVNTGELFF
TGTGCCAGCAGCCCATTGGTCCGGGTCAACACCGGGGAGCTGTTTTTT
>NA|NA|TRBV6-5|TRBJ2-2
CASSYSKGFEELFF
TGTGCCAGCAGTTACTCGAAAGGGTTCGAGGAGCTGTTTTTT
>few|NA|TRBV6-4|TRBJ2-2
CASSDSPTGELFF
TGTGCCAGCAGTGACTCTCCTACCGGGGAGCTGTTTTTT
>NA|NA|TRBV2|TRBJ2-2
CASRTLTSNTGELFF
TGTGCCAGCAGGACCCTGACATCGAACACCGGGGAGCTGTTTTTT
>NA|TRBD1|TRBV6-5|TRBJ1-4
CASSRDRGGEKLFF
TGTGCCAGCAGCAGGGACAGGGGAGGAGAAAAACTGTTTTTT
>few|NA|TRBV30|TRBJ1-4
CAWTLQGNEKLFF
TGTGCCTGGACTCTCCAGGGGAATGAAAAACTGTTTTTT
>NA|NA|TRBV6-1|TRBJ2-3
CASSDPADTQYF
TGTGCCAGCAGTGACCCCGCAGATACGCAGTATTTT
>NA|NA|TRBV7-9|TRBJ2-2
CASSLVRELFF
TGTGCCAGCAGCTTAGTCCGGGAGCTGTTTTTT
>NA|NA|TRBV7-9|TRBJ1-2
CASSLGGGDTF
TGTGCCAGCAGCTTAGGTGGCGGCGACACCTTC
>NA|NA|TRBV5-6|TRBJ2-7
CASSLGGSLIYEQYF
TGTGCCAGCAGCTTGGGGGGGAGCCTTATCTACGAGCAGTACTTC
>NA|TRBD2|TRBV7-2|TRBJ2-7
CASSPTGGPLEQYF
TGTGCCAGCAGCCCTACGGGGGGGCCCCTTGAGCAGTACTTC
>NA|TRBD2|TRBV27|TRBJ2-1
CASTSGGTHNEQFF
TGTGCCAGTACTAGCGGGGGGACCCACAATGAGCAGTTCTTC
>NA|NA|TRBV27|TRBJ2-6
CASTPTPAVSGANVLTF
TGTGCCAGCACCCCAACTCCCGCCGTTTCTGGGGCCAACGTCCTGACTTTC
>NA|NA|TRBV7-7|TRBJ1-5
CASSAGSNQPQHF
TGTGCCAGCAGCGCCGGGTCCAATCAGCCCCAGCATTTT
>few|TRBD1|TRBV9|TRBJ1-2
CASSGDRVLYGYTF
TGTGCCAGCAGCGGAGACAGGGTGCTCTATGGCTACACCTTC
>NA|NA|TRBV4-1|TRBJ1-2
CASSHVTGRHYGYTF
TGCGCCAGCAGCCACGTAACGGGACGCCACTATGGCTACACCTTC
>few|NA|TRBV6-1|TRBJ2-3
CASKAGGDADTQYF
TGTGCCAGCAAGGCAGGGGGGGATGCAGATACGCAGTATTTT
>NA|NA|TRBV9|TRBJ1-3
CASSADGSSGNTIYF
TGTGCCAGCAGCGCGGACGGAAGCTCTGGAAACACCATATATTTT
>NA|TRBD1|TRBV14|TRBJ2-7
CASSHRDRGTYEQYF
TGTGCCAGCAGCCACCGGGACAGGGGAACCTACGAGCAGTACTTC
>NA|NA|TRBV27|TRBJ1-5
CASSSTRDGRNQPQHF
TGTGCCAGCAGTTCCACTCGGGACGGCCGAAATCAGCCCCAGCATTTT
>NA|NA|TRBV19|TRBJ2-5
CASSIDITEQETQYF
TGTGCCAGTAGTATAGATATAACTGAACAAGAGACCCAGTACTTC
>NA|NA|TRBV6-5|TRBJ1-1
CASSLGRVVNTEAFF
TGTGCCAGCAGCCTAGGGAGGGTAGTGAACACTGAAGCTTTCTTT
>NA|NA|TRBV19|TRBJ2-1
CASSGSYNEQFF
TGTGCCAGTAGTGGGTCCTACAATGAGCAGTTCTTC
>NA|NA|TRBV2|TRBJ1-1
CARAYLRWAPSLNTEAFF
TGTGCCAGAGCATATCTCCGGTGGGCGCCCTCTTTGAACACTGAAGCTTTCTTT
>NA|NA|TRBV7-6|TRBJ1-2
CASSLRLDSPDGYTF
TGTGCCAGCAGCTTACGACTGGACAGCCCGGACGGCTACACCTTC
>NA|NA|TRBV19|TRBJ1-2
CASSTAPMLQGYTF
TGTGCCAGTAGTACGGCGCCTATGCTCCAGGGCTACACCTTC
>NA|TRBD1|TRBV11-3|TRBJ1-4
CASSTPGQGNEKLFF
TGTGCCAGCAGCACCCCGGGACAGGGGAATGAAAAACTGTTTTTT
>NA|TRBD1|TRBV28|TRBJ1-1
CASSADRGRAEAFF
TGTGCCAGCAGTGCTGACAGGGGGCGCGCTGAAGCTTTCTTT
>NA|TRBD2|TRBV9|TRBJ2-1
CASSARGSGEYNEQFF
TGTGCCAGCAGCGCCCGGGGTAGCGGGGAATACAATGAGCAGTTCTTC
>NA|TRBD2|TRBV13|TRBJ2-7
CASSLDLGQGGRAHEQYF
TGTGCCAGCAGCTTAGATCTGGGTCAGGGCGGGAGAGCCCACGAGCAGTACTTC